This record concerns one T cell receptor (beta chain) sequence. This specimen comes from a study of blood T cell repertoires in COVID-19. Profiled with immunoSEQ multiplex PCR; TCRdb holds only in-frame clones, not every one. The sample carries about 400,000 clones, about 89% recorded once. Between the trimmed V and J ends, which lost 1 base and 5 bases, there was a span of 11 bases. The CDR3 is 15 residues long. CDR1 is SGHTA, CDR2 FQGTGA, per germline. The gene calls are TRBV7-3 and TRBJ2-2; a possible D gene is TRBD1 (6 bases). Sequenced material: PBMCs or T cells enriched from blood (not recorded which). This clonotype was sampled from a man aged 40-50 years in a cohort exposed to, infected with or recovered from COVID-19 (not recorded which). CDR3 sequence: CASSLMQGQTGELFF. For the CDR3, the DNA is TGTGCCAGCAGCTTAATGCAGGGGCAGACCGGGGAGCTGTTTTTT.